The following is a TCR beta chain sequence with its context. The data were taken from a study of T cells after somatic rescue of genetic block. Germline V lookup: CDR1 SGDLS, CDR2 YYNGEE. There are 18 residues in the CDR3. The ends lost 4 bases at V and 5 bases at J; junction bases unmatched: 12. Sequenced by immunoSEQ multiplex PCR; TCRdb stores in-frame clones only, minus some. The repertoire holds around 57,000 clones, with around 96% as singletons. The rearrangement links TRBV9 to TRBJ2-1; 13 bases align to TRBD2. Sequenced material: peripheral blood mononuclear cells (PBMCs). This sequence was found in a child younger than two. CDR3 sequence: CASSTSGRAALKDNEQFF. CDR3 nucleotides: TGTGCCAGCAGCACTAGCGGGAGGGCCGCATTGAAGGACAATGAGCAGTTCTTC.